These T cell receptor beta chains were read from a single sample in a study of T cell responses to AZD1222 COVID-19 vaccine. The method was immunoSEQ multiplex PCR; TCRdb's version includes in-frame clones alone and lacks a portion of them. The top ten clones hold roughly 1.5% of a sample with 100,000 to 120,000 clones, roughly nine tenths of them seen once. The sequencing used peripheral blood, collected on day 0 of AZD1222 vaccination. The receptors were sampled from an adult in good health. Each CDR3 is given with its conserved first and last residue. Fields, in order: J gene, V gene, D gene, clone size, CDR3 protein, CDR3 DNA. The D gene is left open where the match is weak. Not all rows give a size; the values are once, few, many and, for expanded clones, a class.

TRBJ2-5	TRBV6-5	.	.	CASSWDLSKTQYF	TGTGCCAGCAGTTGGGACCTCTCCAAGACCCAGTACTTC
TRBJ1-5	TRBV27	.	.	CASSNRWGSNQPQHF	TGTGCCAGCAGTAACAGGTGGGGTAGCAATCAGCCCCAGCATTTT
TRBJ1-2	TRBV28	TRBD1	.	CASSPPRAGGFYGYTF	TGTGCCAGCAGTCCACCTCGCGCAGGGGGCTTCTATGGCTACACCTTC
TRBJ2-7	TRBV3-1/TRBV3-2	.	.	CASSPLRLSYEQYF	TGTGCCAGCAGCCCTTTAAGGCTCTCCTACGAGCAGTACTTC
TRBJ1-5	TRBV6-5	.	.	CASSANRSNQPQHF	TGTGCCAGCAGCGCGAACCGTAGCAATCAGCCCCAGCATTTT
TRBJ1-3	TRBV29-1	TRBD1	.	CSVEEGANSGNTIYF	TGCAGCGTTGAGGAGGGGGCTAACTCTGGAAACACCATATATTTT
TRBJ2-1	TRBV10-1	TRBD2	.	CASSLRLAGTYNEQFF	TGCGCCAGCAGTCTTAGACTAGCGGGGACCTACAATGAGCAGTTCTTC
TRBJ2-2	TRBV7-6	.	.	CASSLDWGPNTGELFF	TGTGCCAGCAGCTTAGATTGGGGACCCAACACCGGGGAGCTGTTTTTT
TRBJ2-7	TRBV27	TRBD2	.	CASSLGGTSGRRALEQYF	TGTGCCAGCAGTTTAGGCGGGACTAGCGGGAGGAGGGCCCTCGAGCAGTACTTC
TRBJ2-3	TRBV10-1	.	.	CASSKEGTGTDTQYF	TGCGCCAGCAGTAAGGAGGGGACGGGCACAGATACGCAGTATTTT
TRBJ2-1	TRBV4-1	.	.	CASSQERDGYNEQFF	TGCGCCAGCAGCCAAGAAAGGGACGGCTACAATGAGCAGTTCTTC
TRBJ1-1	TRBV5-1	.	.	CASSFNEGGPEAFF	TGCGCCAGCAGCTTCAACGAGGGGGGTCCTGAAGCTTTCTTT
TRBJ2-7	TRBV6-5	.	.	CASRSGSHSYEQYF	TGTGCCAGCAGAAGCGGGTCCCACTCCTACGAGCAGTACTTC
TRBJ2-5	TRBV19	TRBD1	few	CASSKDRGETQYF	TGTGCCAGTAGTAAGGACAGGGGAGAGACCCAGTACTTC
TRBJ1-4	TRBV30	.	.	CAWSVPGQDNEKLFF	TGTGCCTGGAGTGTACCCGGCCAGGATAATGAAAAACTGTTTTTT
TRBJ1-1	TRBV6-5	.	.	CASSYVGGGTEAFF	TGTGCCAGCAGTTACGTGGGGGGCGGCACTGAAGCTTTCTTT
TRBJ2-1	TRBV7-9	TRBD2	.	CASSLGAGGPNEQFF	TGTGCCAGCAGCTTAGGGGCGGGGGGGCCCAATGAGCAGTTCTTC
TRBJ1-2	TRBV20-1	.	.	CSASGMADPYGYTF	TGCAGTGCTAGTGGCATGGCAGATCCCTATGGCTACACCTTC
TRBJ1-2	TRBV5-4	TRBD1	.	CASSPGDRGRNYGYTF	TGTGCCAGCAGCCCGGGGGACAGGGGGCGCAACTATGGCTACACCTTC
TRBJ2-5	TRBV19	TRBD2	few	CASSTTAGTSGLGRETQYF	TGTGCCAGTAGTACCACCGCCGGGACTAGCGGGCTGGGTAGGGAGACCCAGTACTTC
TRBJ1-6	TRBV5-1	.	.	CASSLGSDSPLHF	TGCGCCAGCAGCTTAGGGTCTGATTCACCCCTCCACTTT
TRBJ2-7	TRBV20-1	.	.	CSANREGQYF	TGCAGTGCCAACAGGGAAGGGCAGTACTTC
TRBJ1-1	TRBV19	.	.	CASSIGRTEAFF	TGTGCCAGTAGTATTGGTCGCACTGAAGCTTTCTTT
TRBJ1-1	TRBV9	TRBD1	once	CASSARTGVPEAFF	TGTGCCAGCAGCGCGCGGACAGGGGTCCCTGAAGCTTTCTTT
TRBJ1-1	TRBV27	.	once	CASSEQGNTEAFF	TGTGCCAGCAGTGAACAGGGGAACACTGAAGCTTTCTTT
TRBJ1-5	TRBV29-1	.	.	CSVTTGTGNQPQHF	TGCAGCGTTACTACAGGGACCGGCAATCAGCCCCAGCATTTT
TRBJ1-1	TRBV30	.	.	CAWKVESFLEAFF	TGTGCCTGGAAGGTTGAATCGTTCTTGGAAGCTTTCTTT
TRBJ1-1	TRBV30	TRBD1	.	CASWGRKTGTGDTEAFF	TGTGCCTCCTGGGGTCGCAAGACCGGGACAGGGGACACTGAAGCTTTCTTT
TRBJ1-2	TRBV5-1	.	.	CASSLPLPGGYTF	TGCGCCAGCAGCTTGCCCCTCCCCGGGGGCTACACCTTC
TRBJ1-6	TRBV19	TRBD1	.	CASRGTGNSPLHF	TGTGCCAGTCGCGGGACAGGAAATTCACCCCTCCACTTT
TRBJ2-7	TRBV13	.	.	CASSLNPGVYEQYF	TGTGCCAGCAGCTTAAATCCGGGAGTCTACGAGCAGTACTTC
TRBJ2-6	TRBV7-9	TRBD1	.	CASSWTGGSGANVLTF	TGTGCCAGCAGCTGGACAGGGGGCTCTGGGGCCAACGTCCTGACTTTC
TRBJ1-5	TRBV10-2	.	few	CASRQSYSNQPQHF	TGCGCCAGTCGACAAAGTTATAGCAATCAGCCCCAGCATTTT
TRBJ2-5	TRBV6-5	.	once	CASSLGGPQETQYF	TGTGCCAGCAGCCTGGGGGGTCCCCAAGAGACCCAGTACTTC
TRBJ1-6	TRBV3-1/TRBV3-2	.	.	CASSQEWSERNSPLHF	TGTGCCAGCAGCCAAGAGTGGTCAGAACGGAATTCACCCCTCCACTTT
TRBJ1-5	TRBV27	.	.	CASSLTGGSNQPQHF	TGTGCCAGCAGTTTAACAGGAGGTAGCAATCAGCCCCAGCATTTT
TRBJ2-3	TRBV19	TRBD2	.	CASRYQAGVTDTQYF	TGTGCCAGTAGGTATCAAGCGGGGGTCACAGATACGCAGTATTTT
TRBJ1-4	TRBV5-1	.	.	CASSLNWDEKLFF	TGCGCCAGCAGCTTGAACTGGGATGAAAAACTGTTTTTT
TRBJ2-7	TRBV6-5	.	.	CASSPLSYEQYF	TGTGCCAGCAGTCCTCTCTCTTACGAGCAGTACTTC
TRBJ2-5	TRBV9	.	once	CASSVASRPQETQYF	TGTGCCAGCAGCGTAGCTAGCAGGCCCCAAGAGACCCAGTACTTC
TRBJ1-4	TRBV15	TRBD1	.	CATSRDEGRGRAEKLFF	TGTGCCACCAGCAGAGATGAAGGAAGGGGGCGCGCTGAAAAACTGTTTTTT
TRBJ2-1	TRBV6-4	TRBD2	.	CASSDTSGAYEQFF	TGTGCCAGCAGTGACACTAGCGGAGCCTATGAGCAGTTCTTC
TRBJ1-5	TRBV7-2	.	.	CASSLVGRGRFQPQHF	TGTGCCAGCAGCTTAGTAGGCAGGGGAAGGTTCCAGCCCCAGCATTTT
TRBJ2-7	TRBV30	.	once	CAWQPPGTSEAYEQYF	TGTGCCTGGCAGCCCCCCGGGACCTCTGAGGCCTACGAGCAGTACTTC
TRBJ2-7	TRBV27	TRBD2	.	CASIARTGGFREQYF	TGTGCCAGCATCGCGCGGACGGGAGGGTTCAGGGAGCAGTACTTC
TRBJ2-1	TRBV4-2	TRBD1	.	CASSRGHRGFNFNDEQFF	TGTGCCAGCAGCCGGGGGCACAGGGGTTTTAATTTTAACGATGAGCAGTTCTTC
TRBJ2-6	TRBV5-6	TRBD1	.	CASSHWTGYSGANVLTF	TGTGCCAGCAGCCACTGGACAGGATACTCTGGGGCCAACGTCCTGACTTTC
TRBJ1-1	TRBV20-1	.	few	CSGAQGTEAFF	TGCAGTGGCGCACAAGGCACTGAAGCTTTCTTT
TRBJ1-5	TRBV19	.	.	CASSPRGLGNQPQHF	TGTGCCAGTAGCCCCAGAGGGCTGGGAAATCAGCCCCAGCATTTT
TRBJ1-1	TRBV5-1	.	.	CASSITRDGLNTEAFF	TGCGCCAGCAGCATTACCAGGGACGGCCTAAACACTGAAGCTTTCTTT
TRBJ1-2	TRBV4-1	.	.	CASSQGRGYTF	TGCGCCAGCAGCCAAGGGCGGGGCTACACCTTC
TRBJ2-7	TRBV19	TRBD2	.	CASSITAGDYEQYF	TGTGCCAGTAGTATAACGGCGGGGGACTACGAGCAGTACTTC
TRBJ1-3	TRBV12-3/TRBV12-4	.	.	CASSLDRNTIYF	TGTGCCAGCAGTTTGGACAGAAACACCATATATTTT
TRBJ1-2	TRBV19	TRBD1	once	CASSRSGQGSYGYTF	TGTGCCAGTAGTAGATCGGGACAGGGGAGCTATGGCTACACCTTC
TRBJ2-3	TRBV10-1	TRBD1	.	CASSEFGQGAADTQYF	TGCGCCAGCAGTGAGTTTGGTCAGGGGGCCGCAGATACGCAGTATTTT
TRBJ1-1	TRBV14	.	.	CASSLTWDTEAFF	TGTGCCAGCAGCCTAACCTGGGACACTGAAGCTTTCTTT
TRBJ1-1	TRBV4-2	TRBD1	.	CASGQGAGHTEAFF	TGTGCCAGCGGACAGGGGGCAGGTCACACTGAAGCTTTCTTT
TRBJ1-1	TRBV5-6	.	once	CASCDWGAVTEAFF	TGTGCCAGCTGCGATTGGGGGGCGGTCACTGAAGCTTTCTTT